This TCR beta chain was captured in a study of cytomegalovirus exposure and HLA in healthy donors. Primers: 60 Vbeta forward and 13 Jbeta reverse. Profiled with immunoSEQ multiplex PCR; TCRdb holds only in-frame clones, not every one. The table has 200,000 to 250,000 clones, roughly 80% seen once. The CDR3 length is 15 residues. The germline V gene encodes CDR1 MDHEN and CDR2 SYDVKM. Only one count was recorded for this clone. One junction end does not reproduce the germline sequence, and a read error may be involved. The sequence was obtained from a man aged 25-45 years in good health and CMV-seronegative. Sample: PBMCs. The rearrangement uses TRBV28 and TRBJ2-6; TRBD1 matches 9 bases. CDR3 amino acids: CATRRTGAGASVLTF. The CDR3 bases are TGTGCCACGAGGCGGACAGGGGCTGGGGCCAGCGTCCTGACTTTC.